This passage covers 27 T cell receptor beta chains from one sample sequenced in a study of blood T cell repertoires in COVID-19. Produced via immunoSEQ multiplex PCR; TCRdb's table is partial and in-frame only. The profile covers about 250,000 clones, with 70% to 90% appearing a single time and 3% taken by the ten largest. Sequencing was performed on peripheral blood. All receptors come from a man between 18 and 35 years old with active or convalescent COVID-19.

In this sample, this clone turned up a few times. CDR3 bases: TGTGCCAGCAGACAGGGATATGGAAACACCATATATTTT. Amino acids: CASRQGYGNTIYF. J is TRBJ1-3 and V is TRBV7-9; maybe TRBD1 (6 bases). The CDR3 contains 13 residues. Germline CDR1 and CDR2: SEHNR and FQNEAQ (reference sequence). V was clipped by 6 bases and J by 3 bases, with 9 bases between them.

The rearrangement uses TRBV27 and TRBJ1-5; D perhaps matches TRBD1 (5 bases). Looked up from germline, CDR1 is MNHEY and CDR2 is SMNVEV (reference sequence). Trimming cost V 10 bases and J 2 bases, with 15 bases left between them. The CDR3 runs 14 residues. This CDR3 reads CATGFTGGNQPQHF. CDR3 nucleotides: TGTGCCACCGGTTTCACGGGGGGCAATCAGCCCCAGCATTTT.

V and J are TRBV7-2 and TRBJ1-2; perhaps TRBD1 as D (6 bases). Trimming cost V 5 bases and J 0 bases, with 19 bases left between them. The CDR3 totals 17 residues. From germline, CDR1 is SGHTA and CDR2 FQGNSA. The DNA of the CDR3 is TGTGCCAGCAGCGCGTTAACCCGGACAGTTACTAACTATGGCTACACCTTC. Protein: CASSALTRTVTNYGYTF.

The V gene is TRBV5-1, the J gene TRBJ2-1; 8 bases agree with TRBD1. Germline assignment: CDR1 SGHRS and CDR2 YFSETQ. V trimming: 4 bases; J trimming: 1 base; junction bases outside the gene matches: 4. The CDR3 is made up of 15 amino acids. This CDR3 reads CASSTGQGSYNEQFF. The CDR3 DNA is TGCGCCAGCAGCACAGGACAGGGTTCCTACAATGAGCAGTTCTTC.

This chain links TRBV7-3 with TRBJ2-3; 10 bases are a match to TRBD2. The CDR3 spans 17 residues. J gave up 4 bases and V 5 bases, and 12 bases lay outside the gene matches. From germline, CDR1 is SGHTA and CDR2 FQGTGA. CDR3 nucleotides: TGTGCCAGCAGCCCCGGACTCGGACTAGCGGATGCAGATACGCAGTATTTT. It codes for CASSPGLGLADADTQYF. Variable domain in full (rest from reference TRBV7-3 and TRBJ2-3): GAGVSQTPSNKVTEKGKYVELRCDPISGHTALYWYRQSLGQGPEFLIYFQGTGAADDSGLPNDRFFAVRPEGSVSTLKIQRTERGDSAVYLCASSPGLGLADADTQYFGPGTRLTVL.

The rearrangement links TRBV7-2 to TRBJ1-4; possibly TRBD1 for D (5 bases). V lost 5 bases and J lost 4, with 14 bases in between. Germline V CDR1 and CDR2: SGHTA, FQGNSA. The length of the CDR3 is 15 residues. The CDR3 region has the DNA TGTGCCAGCAGCCCCACGCGGGGGGGTAATGAAAAACTGTTTTTT. Translated, it gives CASSPTRGGNEKLFF.

The J gene is TRBJ2-7, the V gene TRBV25-1; TRBD1 aligns across 7 bases. This CDR3 has 14 residues. V shed 3 bases and J 3 bases; nucleotides not matched to a gene: 5. From germline, CDR1 is MGHDK and CDR2 SYGVNS. CDR3 protein: CASSDPGTVYEQYF. As DNA, the CDR3 is TGTGCCAGCAGTGACCCTGGGACAGTCTACGAGCAGTACTTC.

The chain recombines TRBV19 with TRBJ1-1, with a weak D call TRBD1 (6 bases). The CDR3 sequence is 15 residues long. Trimming cost V 3 bases and J 5 bases, with 16 bases left between them. Per germline, CDR1 LNHDA and CDR2 SQIVND (reference sequence). The CDR3 DNA follows: TGTGCCAGTAGTATTGGGGGGGCCGTGAGGACTGAAGCTTTCTTT. Translating it yields CASSIGGAVRTEAFF.

V usage is TRBV29-1 and J usage is TRBJ2-7; 8 bases map to TRBD1. Germline V gene data show CDR1 as SQVTM and CDR2 as ANQGSEA. V lost 0 bases and J lost 2; bases outside the gene matches: 6. CDR3 size: 15 residues. The CDR3 protein is CSVEESVTGAYEQYF. The CDR3 bases are TGCAGCGTTGAAGAGTCCGTGACAGGGGCCTACGAGCAGTACTTC.

This chain uses TRBV5-1 with TRBJ1-2; maybe TRBD1 (6 bases). The CDR3 contains 15 residues. Trimming left V 5 bases short and J 2 bases short, with 16 bases between. Germline V CDR1 and CDR2: SGHRS, YFSETQ. The CDR3 protein is CASSSSGAVNYGYTF. The CDR3 nucleotides are TGCGCCAGCAGTTCTTCAGGGGCAGTGAACTATGGCTACACCTTC.

This clone came up once. The chain couples TRBV20-1 to TRBJ1-2; 7 nucleotides match TRBD1. The CDR3 totals 14 residues. With 3 bases clipped from V and 2 bases from J, the junction kept 6 bases outside the gene matches. Germline V gene lookup returns CDR1 DFQATT and CDR2 SNEGSKA (reference sequence). CDR3 in amino acids: CSASSGQLNYGYTF. The CDR3 DNA sequence: TGCAGTGCTAGTTCGGGACAGCTAAACTATGGCTACACCTTC.

V and J are TRBV4-3 and TRBJ2-5; D unclear. CDR3 length: 14 residues. Germline V gene sequence: CDR1 LGHNA, CDR2 YSLEER. Trimming cost V 0 bases and J 0 bases, with 5 bases left between them. The CDR3 DNA sequence: TGCGCCAGCAGCCAAGATAAATACCAAGAGACCCAGTACTTC. Its translation is CASSQDKYQETQYF.

Here the CDR3 DNA reads TGTGCCAGCAGCTTAGCGAGGTCGGAGACCCAGTACTTC. Protein product: CASSLARSETQYF. V usage is TRBV7-8 and J usage is TRBJ2-5; D not resolved. The CDR3 is 13 amino acids. Germline values: CDR1 SGHVS, CDR2 FQNEAQ. The V and J ends lost 0 bases and 5 bases respectively, with 7 bases between them.

The chain links TRBV7-2 to TRBJ2-1; 9 nucleotides match TRBD2. V dropped 5 bases and J dropped 7; count of bases not matched to a gene: 12. The germline CDR1 and CDR2 sequences are SGHTA and FQGNSA. The length of the CDR3 is 16 residues. CDR3 sequence: CASSLRGAGGMNEQFF. CDR3 DNA: TGTGCCAGCAGCCTCAGAGGGGCGGGAGGGATGAATGAGCAGTTCTTC.

The chain has TRBV7-8 and TRBJ1-2; the match to TRBD1 covers 11 bases. The CDR3 runs to 15 residues. The ends lost 1 base at V and 5 bases at J; junction bases unmatched: 3. Germline CDR1 SGHVS, CDR2 FQNEAQ. CDR3 DNA: TGTGCCAGCAGCTTAGGGACAGGGGGCTGGTATGGCTACACCTTC. Amino acids: CASSLGTGGWYGYTF.

V usage is TRBV28 and J usage is TRBJ2-2, with a tentative D call TRBD2 (5 bases). Trimming removed 8 bases at V and 4 bases at J, with 29 bases between. The CDR3 is made up of 19 amino acids. Germline CDR1 reads MDHEN; CDR2 reads SYDVKM. CDR3 residues: CASAPSGHGLAGSTGELFF. The CDR3 DNA is TGTGCCAGCGCCCCGTCCGGGCATGGGCTAGCAGGTAGCACCGGGGAGCTGTTTTTT.

This clone was seen only once. This rearrangement joins TRBV13 to TRBJ1-1; maybe TRBD1 (5 bases). Germline V gene sequence: CDR1 PRHDT, CDR2 FYEKMQ (reference sequence). Trimming removed 3 bases at V and 5 bases at J, with 13 bases between. The length of the CDR3 is 14 residues. CDR3 in DNA: TGTGCCAGCAGCTTCGGCGGGGGGAAAACTGAAGCTTTCTTT. Translating gives CASSFGGGKTEAFF. The variable domain in full, with the rest retrieved from reference TRBV13 and TRBJ1-1, is AAGVIQSPRHLIKEKRETATLKCYPIPRHDTVYWYQQGPGQDPQFLISFYEKMQSDKGSIPDRFSAQQFSDYHSELNMSSLELGDSALYFCASSFGGGKTEAFFGQGTRLTVV.

In its sample, this clone was seen once. J is TRBJ2-3 and V is TRBV19; D uncertain. Per germline, CDR1 LNHDA and CDR2 SQIVND (reference sequence). Trimming pared 7 bases from V and 2 bases from J, leaving 10 bases between. CDR3 length: 13 residues. The DNA of the CDR3 is TGTGCCAGTACAACGAGTTACACAGATACGCAGTATTTT. Encoded protein: CASTTSYTDTQYF.

The CDR3, as DNA: TGCGCCAGTGAAGGGGGCACAGATACGCAGTATTTT. It codes for CASEGGTDTQYF. The J gene is TRBJ2-3, the V gene TRBV10-2; tentative D call: TRBD1 (5 bases). Germline V CDR1 and CDR2: WSHSY, SAAADI. V was clipped by 9 bases and J by 1 base, with 8 bases between them. The CDR3 is made up of 12 amino acids.

This rearrangement joins TRBV19 to TRBJ1-6, with TRBD1 matching over 10 bases. This CDR3 is 13 amino acids long. The ends lost 10 bases at V and 9 bases at J; junction bases unmatched: 6. Germline V gene sequence: CDR1 LNHDA, CDR2 SQIVND (reference sequence). CDR3 region: CATGTGVGSPLHF. Here the CDR3 DNA reads TGTGCCACCGGGACAGGGGTGGGTTCACCCCTCCACTTT.

This sequence joins TRBV7-2 and TRBJ2-7; 11 bases fit TRBD2. V was pared by 5 bases and J by 2 bases, with 5 bases of the junction left unmatched. Germline values: CDR1 SGHTA, CDR2 FQGNSA. There are 15 residues in the CDR3. The CDR3 sequence is CASSPNSGRAYEQYF. CDR3 DNA sequence: TGTGCCAGCAGCCCCAATAGCGGGAGGGCCTACGAGCAGTACTTC.

This clone was observed once. The chain combines TRBV29-1 with TRBJ1-3, with D unresolved. The CDR3 contains 14 residues. Looked up from germline, CDR1 is SQVTM and CDR2 is ANQGSEA. Trimming removed 4 bases at V and 2 bases at J, with 12 bases between. For the CDR3, the DNA is TGCAGCGTTGCCGAAAGAGCGGCTGGAAACACCATATATTTT. It encodes CSVAERAAGNTIYF. The variable domain in full, completed from reference TRBV29-1 and TRBJ1-3, reads SAVISQKPSRDICQRGTSLTIQCQVDSQVTMMFWYRQQPGQSLTLIATANQGSEATYESGFVIDKFPISRPNLTFSTLTVSNMSPEDSSIYLCSVAERAAGNTIYFGEGSWLTVV.

The gene calls are TRBV19 and TRBJ2-5, with 8 bases identical to TRBD1. Germline CDR1 and CDR2: LNHDA and SQIVND (reference sequence). The CDR3 is 16 amino acids. V gave up 0 bases and J gave up 7 bases; unmatched junction bases: 10. The CDR3 region is CASSIDGQGALGTQYF. DNA of the CDR3: TGTGCCAGTAGTATAGACGGGCAGGGGGCGCTGGGGACCCAGTACTTC.

This clone has a handful of counts. The chain combines TRBV27 with TRBJ2-1; 14 bases align to TRBD2. The CDR3 is 16 amino acids. V lost 7 bases to trimming and J lost 7 bases; unmatched junction nucleotides: 9. Germline CDR1 MNHEY, CDR2 SMNVEV (reference sequence). In DNA, the CDR3 is TGTGCCAGCACCTGGGGGACTAGCGGGAGTGGGAATGAGCAGTTCTTC. Its protein product is CASTWGTSGSGNEQFF.

The V and J genes are TRBV28 and TRBJ2-1; 7 bases fit TRBD2. The CDR3 is 17 residues long. The ends lost 4 bases at V and 7 bases at J; junction bases unmatched: 16. The germline V gene encodes CDR1 MDHEN and CDR2 SYDVKM. The CDR3 is CASSSVGGTKKGNEQFF. The DNA for the CDR3 is TGTGCCAGCAGTTCAGTCGGGGGGACCAAAAAAGGGAATGAGCAGTTCTTC.

This sequence joins TRBV27 and TRBJ1-1, with TRBD1 matching 7 bases. CDR3 length equals 15 residues. The germline V gene encodes CDR1 MNHEY and CDR2 SMNVEV (reference sequence). V shed 4 bases and J 5 bases; nucleotides not matched to a gene: 10. The chain's CDR3 is CASSSYHDRVTEAFF. As DNA, the CDR3 is TGTGCCAGCAGTTCATACCACGACAGGGTAACTGAAGCTTTCTTT.

The CDR3 reads CASSFGGAVYEQYF. DNA of the CDR3: TGTGCCAGCAGTTTCGGGGGGGCGGTGTACGAGCAGTACTTC. V is TRBV28 and J is TRBJ2-7; 8 bases are a match to TRBD2. The CDR3 has 14 amino acids. The V and J ends lost 3 bases and 4 bases, in that order; junction bases with no gene match: 5. Germline V gives CDR1 MDHEN, CDR2 SYDVKM.